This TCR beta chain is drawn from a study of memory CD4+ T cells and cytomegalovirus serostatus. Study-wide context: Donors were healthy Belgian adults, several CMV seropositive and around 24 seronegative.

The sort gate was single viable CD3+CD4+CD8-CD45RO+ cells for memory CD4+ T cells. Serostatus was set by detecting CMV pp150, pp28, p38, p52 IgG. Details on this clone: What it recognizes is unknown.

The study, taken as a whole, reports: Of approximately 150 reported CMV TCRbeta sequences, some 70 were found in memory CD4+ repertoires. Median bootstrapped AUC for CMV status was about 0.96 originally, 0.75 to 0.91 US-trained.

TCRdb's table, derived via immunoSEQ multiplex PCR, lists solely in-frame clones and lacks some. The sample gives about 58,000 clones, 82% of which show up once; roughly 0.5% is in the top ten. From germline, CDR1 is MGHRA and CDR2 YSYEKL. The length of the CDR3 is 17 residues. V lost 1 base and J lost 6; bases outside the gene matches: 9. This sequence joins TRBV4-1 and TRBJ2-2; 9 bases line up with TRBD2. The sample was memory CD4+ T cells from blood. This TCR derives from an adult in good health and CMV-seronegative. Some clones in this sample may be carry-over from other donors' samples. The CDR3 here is CASSQAASGNVAGELFF. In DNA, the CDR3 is TGCGCCAGCAGCCAAGCGGCTAGCGGGAACGTCGCCGGGGAGCTGTTTTTT.